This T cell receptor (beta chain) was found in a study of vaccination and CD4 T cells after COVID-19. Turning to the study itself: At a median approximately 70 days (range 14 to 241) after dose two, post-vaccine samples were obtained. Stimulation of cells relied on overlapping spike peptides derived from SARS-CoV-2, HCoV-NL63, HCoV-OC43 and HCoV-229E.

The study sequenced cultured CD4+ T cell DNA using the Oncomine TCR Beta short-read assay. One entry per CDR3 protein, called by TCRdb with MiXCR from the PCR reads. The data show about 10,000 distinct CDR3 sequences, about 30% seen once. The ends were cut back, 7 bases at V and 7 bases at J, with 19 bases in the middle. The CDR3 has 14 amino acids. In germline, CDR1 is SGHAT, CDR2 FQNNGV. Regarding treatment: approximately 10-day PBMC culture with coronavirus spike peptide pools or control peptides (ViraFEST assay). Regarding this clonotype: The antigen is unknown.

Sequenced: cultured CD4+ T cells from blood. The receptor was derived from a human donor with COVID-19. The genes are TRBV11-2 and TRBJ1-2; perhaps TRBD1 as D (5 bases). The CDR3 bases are TGTGCCAGCACCCTAGTTGGGACCGCCTTTGGCTACACCTTC. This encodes CASTLVGTAFGYTF.